The 2 T cell receptor beta chains below were found in one sample sequenced in a study of long-term antiretroviral therapy in people with HIV. The authors ran the immunoSEQ assay, v3.0, at survey level. TCRdb's table, derived via immunoSEQ multiplex PCR, lists solely in-frame clones and lacks some. In the table there are 16,000 or so clones, around 84% of which are singletons. Specimen: unsorted PBMCs, collected 0.5 years after starting antiretroviral therapy. The receptors shown here come from a woman aged 35 to 49 with HIV.

This clone was seen more than once but under ten times. The chain is built from TRBV4-2 and TRBJ1-2, with D maybe TRBD1 (6 bases). The CDR3 runs 16 residues. Germline CDR1 reads LGHNA; CDR2 reads YNFKEQ. Trimming took 4 bases from V and 7 from J, leaving 22 bases between them. CDR3 residues: CASSPSTGSEYGGYTF. For the CDR3, the DNA is TGTGCCAGCAGCCCTAGCACAGGGTCTGAGTACGGTGGCTACACCTTC.

This clone was recorded once. V is TRBV29-1 and J is TRBJ2-7; D ambiguous. The V and J ends lost 4 bases and 0 bases respectively, with 16 bases between them. The CDR3 loop spans 15 amino acids. Germline lookup yields CDR1 SQVTM and CDR2 ANQGSEA. DNA of the CDR3: TGCAGCGTTGGGAGTAGGGCAGGAGTCTCCTACGAGCAGTACTTC. Protein: CSVGSRAGVSYEQYF.